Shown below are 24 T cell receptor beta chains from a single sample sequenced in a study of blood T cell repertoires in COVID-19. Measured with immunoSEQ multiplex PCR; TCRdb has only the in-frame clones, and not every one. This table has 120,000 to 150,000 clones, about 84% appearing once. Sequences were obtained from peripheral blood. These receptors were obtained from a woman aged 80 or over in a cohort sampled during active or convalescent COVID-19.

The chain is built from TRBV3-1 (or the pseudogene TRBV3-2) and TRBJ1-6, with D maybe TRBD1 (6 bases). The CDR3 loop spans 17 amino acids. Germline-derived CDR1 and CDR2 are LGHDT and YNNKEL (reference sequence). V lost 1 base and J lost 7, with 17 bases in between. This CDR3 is CASSQAHREPPNSPLHF. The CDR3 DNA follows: TGTGCCAGCAGCCAAGCCCACAGGGAGCCCCCCAATTCACCCCTCCACTTT.

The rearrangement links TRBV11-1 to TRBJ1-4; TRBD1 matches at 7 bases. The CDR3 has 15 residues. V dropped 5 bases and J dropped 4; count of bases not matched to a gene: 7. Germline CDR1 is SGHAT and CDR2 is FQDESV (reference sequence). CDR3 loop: CASSPDRRFNEKLFF. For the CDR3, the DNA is TGTGCCAGCAGCCCGGACAGGCGATTTAATGAAAAACTGTTTTTT.

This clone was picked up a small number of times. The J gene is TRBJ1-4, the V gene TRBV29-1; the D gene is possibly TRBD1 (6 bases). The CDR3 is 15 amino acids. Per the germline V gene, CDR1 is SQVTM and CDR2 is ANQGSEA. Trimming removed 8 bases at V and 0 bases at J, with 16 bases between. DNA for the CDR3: TGCAGCCCCCAGCGGACAGATGCAACTAATGAAAAACTGTTTTTT. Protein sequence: CSPQRTDATNEKLFF.

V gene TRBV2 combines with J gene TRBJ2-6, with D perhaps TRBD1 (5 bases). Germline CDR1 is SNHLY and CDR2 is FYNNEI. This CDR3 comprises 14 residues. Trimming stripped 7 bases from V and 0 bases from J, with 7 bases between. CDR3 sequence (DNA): TGTGCCAGCAAGGGGCGCTCTGGGGCCAACGTCCTGACTTTC. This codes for CASKGRSGANVLTF.

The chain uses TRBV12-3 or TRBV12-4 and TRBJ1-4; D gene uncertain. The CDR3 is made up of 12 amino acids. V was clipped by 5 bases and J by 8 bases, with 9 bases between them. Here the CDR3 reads CASSTGREKLFF. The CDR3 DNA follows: TGTGCCAGCAGTACTGGGAGGGAAAAACTGTTTTTT.

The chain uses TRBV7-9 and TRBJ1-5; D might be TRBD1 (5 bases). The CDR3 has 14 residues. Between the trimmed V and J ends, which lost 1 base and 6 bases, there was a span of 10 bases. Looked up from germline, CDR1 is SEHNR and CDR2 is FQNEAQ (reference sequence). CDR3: CASSLGGRGQPQHF. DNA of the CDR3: TGTGCCAGCAGCTTAGGGGGGAGGGGTCAGCCCCAGCATTTT.

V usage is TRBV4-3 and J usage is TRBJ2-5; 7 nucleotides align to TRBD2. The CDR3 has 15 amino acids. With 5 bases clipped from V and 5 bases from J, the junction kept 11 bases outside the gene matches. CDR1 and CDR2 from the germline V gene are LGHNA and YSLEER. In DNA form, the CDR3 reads TGCGCCAGCAGCGTCCGGGACTATCAAAGTGAGACCCAGTACTTC. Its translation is CASSVRDYQSETQYF.

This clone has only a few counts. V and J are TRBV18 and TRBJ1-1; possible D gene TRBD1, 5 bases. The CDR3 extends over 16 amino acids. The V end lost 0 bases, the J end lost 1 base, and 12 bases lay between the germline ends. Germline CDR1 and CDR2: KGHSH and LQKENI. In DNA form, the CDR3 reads TGTGCCAGCTCACCACCGCTTGGGCAGGGGAACACTGAAGCTTTCTTT. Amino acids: CASSPPLGQGNTEAFF.

This CDR3 reads CASSLPGASYEQYF. As DNA, the CDR3 is TGTGCCAGCAGCCTGCCAGGGGCTTCCTACGAGCAGTACTTC. The genes are TRBV4-2 and TRBJ2-7, with a weak D call TRBD1 (6 bases). From germline, CDR1 is LGHNA and CDR2 YNFKEQ. Trimming shortened V by 4 bases and J by 1 base, and 11 bases separated the two germline ends. The CDR3 contains 14 residues.

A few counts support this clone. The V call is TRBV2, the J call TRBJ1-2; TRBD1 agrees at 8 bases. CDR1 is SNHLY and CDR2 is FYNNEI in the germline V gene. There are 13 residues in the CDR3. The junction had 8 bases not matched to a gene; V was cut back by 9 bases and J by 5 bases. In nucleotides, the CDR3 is TGTGCCAGTTCCCAGGGGGCCGGGTATGGCTACACCTTC. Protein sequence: CASSQGAGYGYTF.

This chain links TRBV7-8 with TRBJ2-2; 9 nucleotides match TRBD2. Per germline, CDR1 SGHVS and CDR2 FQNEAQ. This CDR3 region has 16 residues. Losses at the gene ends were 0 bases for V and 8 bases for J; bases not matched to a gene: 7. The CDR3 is CASSLAGGGATGELFF. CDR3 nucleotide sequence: TGTGCCAGCAGCTTAGCAGGCGGGGGGGCAACAGGGGAGCTGTTTTTT. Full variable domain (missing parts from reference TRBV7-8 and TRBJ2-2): GAGVSQSPRYKVAKRGQDVALRCDPISGHVSLFWYQQALGQGPEFLTYFQNEAQLDKSGLPSDRFFAERPEGSVSTLKIQRTQQEDSAVYLCASSLAGGGATGELFFGEGSRLTVL.

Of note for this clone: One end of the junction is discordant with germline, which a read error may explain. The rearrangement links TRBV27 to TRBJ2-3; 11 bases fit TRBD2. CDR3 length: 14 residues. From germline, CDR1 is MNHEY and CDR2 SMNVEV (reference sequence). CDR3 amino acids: CASSFNLAGGAWHF. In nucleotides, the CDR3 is TGTGCCAGCAGTTTTAACCTAGCGGGGGGTGCTTGGCATTTT.

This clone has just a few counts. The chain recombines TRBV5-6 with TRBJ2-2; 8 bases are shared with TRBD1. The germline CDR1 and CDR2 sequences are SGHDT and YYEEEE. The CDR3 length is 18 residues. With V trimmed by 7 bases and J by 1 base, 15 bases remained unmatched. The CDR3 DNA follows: TGTGCCAGCGCAAGCCTTTACTCCGGGACAGGGAACACCGGGGAGCTGTTTTTT. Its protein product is CASASLYSGTGNTGELFF.

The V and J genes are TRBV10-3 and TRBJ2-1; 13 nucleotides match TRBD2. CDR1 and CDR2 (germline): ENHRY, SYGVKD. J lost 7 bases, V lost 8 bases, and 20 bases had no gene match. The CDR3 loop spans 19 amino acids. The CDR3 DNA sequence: TGTGCCATCCGAGGGACTAGCGGGGTATCCCATACAGGGGGGAATGAGCAGTTCTTC. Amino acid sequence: CAIRGTSGVSHTGGNEQFF.

The CDR3 region has the DNA TGTGCCAGCAGCCGGGACAACGGGAGCAATCAGCCCCAGCATTTT. Translated: CASSRDNGSNQPQHF. The rearrangement joins TRBV7-2 to TRBJ1-5, with a possible D match to TRBD1 (6 bases). Trimming took off 5 bases at V and 1 base at J, with 12 bases between the two ends. From germline, CDR1 is SGHTA and CDR2 FQGNSA. The CDR3 loop spans 15 amino acids.

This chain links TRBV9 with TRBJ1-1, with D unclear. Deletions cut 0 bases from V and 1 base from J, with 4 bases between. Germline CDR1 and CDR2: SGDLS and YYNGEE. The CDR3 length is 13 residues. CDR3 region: CASSVDGNTEAFF. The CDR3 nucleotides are TGTGCCAGCAGCGTAGACGGGAACACTGAAGCTTTCTTT.

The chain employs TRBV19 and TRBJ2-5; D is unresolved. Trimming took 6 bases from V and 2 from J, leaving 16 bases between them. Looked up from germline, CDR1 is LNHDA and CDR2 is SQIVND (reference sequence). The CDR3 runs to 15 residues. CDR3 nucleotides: TGTGCCAGTAGCAGATCACTGGTACTACAAGAGACCCAGTACTTC. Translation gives CASSRSLVLQETQYF.

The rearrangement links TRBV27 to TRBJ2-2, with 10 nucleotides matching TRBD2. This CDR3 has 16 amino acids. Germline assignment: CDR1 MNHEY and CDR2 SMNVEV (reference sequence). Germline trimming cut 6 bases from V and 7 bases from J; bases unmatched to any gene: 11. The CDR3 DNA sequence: TGTGCCAGCAGCCGTGGAAGCGGGGGGGTAGGCGGGGAGCTGTTTTTT. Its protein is CASSRGSGGVGGELFF.

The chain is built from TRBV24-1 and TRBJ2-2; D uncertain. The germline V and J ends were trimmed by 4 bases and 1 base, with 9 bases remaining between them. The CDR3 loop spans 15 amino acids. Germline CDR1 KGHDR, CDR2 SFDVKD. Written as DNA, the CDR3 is TGTGCCACCAGTGAGCCAATTAGGAACACCGGGGAGCTGTTTTTT. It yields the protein CATSEPIRNTGELFF.

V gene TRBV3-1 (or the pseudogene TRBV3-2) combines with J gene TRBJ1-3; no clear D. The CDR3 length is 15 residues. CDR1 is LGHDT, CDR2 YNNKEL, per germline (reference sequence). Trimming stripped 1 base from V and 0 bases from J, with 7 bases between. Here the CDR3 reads CASSQGANSGNTIYF. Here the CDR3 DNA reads TGTGCCAGCAGCCAAGGAGCCAACTCTGGAAACACCATATATTTT.

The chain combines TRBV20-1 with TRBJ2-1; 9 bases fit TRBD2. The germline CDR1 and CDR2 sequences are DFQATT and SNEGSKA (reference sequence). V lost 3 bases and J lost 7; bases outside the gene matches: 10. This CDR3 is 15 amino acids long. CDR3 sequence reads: CSASTAGGLVNEQFF. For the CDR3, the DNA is TGCAGTGCTAGTACGGCGGGGGGGCTCGTAAATGAGCAGTTCTTC.

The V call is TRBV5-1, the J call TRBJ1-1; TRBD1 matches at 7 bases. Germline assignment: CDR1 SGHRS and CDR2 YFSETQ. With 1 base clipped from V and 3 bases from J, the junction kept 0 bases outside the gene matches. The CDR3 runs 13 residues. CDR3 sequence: CASSLTGDTEAFF. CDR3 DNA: TGCGCCAGCAGCTTGACAGGGGACACTGAAGCTTTCTTT.

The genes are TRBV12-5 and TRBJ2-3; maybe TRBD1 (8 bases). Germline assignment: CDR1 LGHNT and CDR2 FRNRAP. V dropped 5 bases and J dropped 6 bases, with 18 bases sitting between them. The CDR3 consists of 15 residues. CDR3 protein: CASGLGQGGYDTQYF. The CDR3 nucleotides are TGTGCTAGTGGTCTCGGACAGGGAGGGTACGATACGCAGTATTTT.

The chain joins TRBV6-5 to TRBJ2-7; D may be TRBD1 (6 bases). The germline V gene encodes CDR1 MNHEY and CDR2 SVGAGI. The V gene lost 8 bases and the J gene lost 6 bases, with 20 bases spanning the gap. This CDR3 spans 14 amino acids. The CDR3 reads CASPSPPRGGEQYV. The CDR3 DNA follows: TGTGCCAGCCCTAGTCCGCCCAGGGGCGGCGAGCAGTACGTC.